The 27 T cell receptor beta chains in this list originate from one sample, sequenced in a study of blood T cells in healthy people across ages. Primers used in a second PCR of about 7 to 12 cycles were a sample-barcoded 5' primer and a J-beta primer mix. TCRdb reanalysed the 5' RACE reads using MiXCR and keeps one entry per CDR3 protein. In the table there are around 900,000 distinct CDR3 sequences, around 28% of which are singletons. What was sequenced was blood. Every receptor here comes from a woman older than 75 in good health.

V gene TRBV7-2 combines with J gene TRBJ2-7; maybe TRBD1 (5 bases). V was trimmed by 0 bases and J by 2 bases, leaving 11 bases between them. The CDR3 is 15 amino acids. The germline V gene has CDR1 SGHTA and CDR2 FQGNSA. CDR3 amino acids: CASSLASDSPYEQYF. Here the CDR3 DNA reads TGTGCCAGCAGCTTAGCTTCCGACAGCCCCTACGAGCAGTACTTC.

This sequence joins TRBV18 and TRBJ2-2, with unresolved D. Germline CDR1 reads KGHSH; CDR2 reads LQKENI. The CDR3 is 14 residues long. V gave up 6 bases and J gave up 3 bases, with 11 bases separating them. CDR3 region: CASSLTKDTGELFF. DNA for the CDR3: TGTGCCAGCTCCCTGACAAAAGACACCGGGGAGCTGTTTTTT.

This clonotype was detected once. The V and J genes are TRBV12-3 or TRBV12-4 and TRBJ2-6; perhaps TRBD2 as D (5 bases). This CDR3 region has 17 residues. The V end lost 10 bases, the J end lost 0 bases, and 19 bases lay between the germline ends. CDR3 nucleotide sequence: TGTGCCACCTTTGCCGGGGAAAAAGACTCTGGGGCCAACGTCCTGACTTTC. Amino acids: CATFAGEKDSGANVLTF.

This clonotype was found many times. The chain carries TRBV5-1 and TRBJ2-3; D may be TRBD2 (6 bases). The CDR3 consists of 13 residues. Germline V gene sequence: CDR1 SGHRS, CDR2 YFSETQ. Trimming took 2 bases from V and 4 from J, leaving 8 bases between them. The CDR3 DNA sequence: TGCGCCAGCAGCTTTGCGGGATCAGATACGCAGTATTTT. This gives the protein CASSFAGSDTQYF.

The V and J genes are TRBV6-6 and TRBJ1-6, with 8 positions matching TRBD1. V was pared by 7 bases and J by 5 bases, with 1 base of the junction left unmatched. The CDR3 covers 13 residues. Germline V gene lookup returns CDR1 MNHNY and CDR2 SVGAGI (reference sequence). In DNA, the CDR3 is TGTGCCAGCAAGGGACAGGATAATTCACCCCTCCACTTT. Amino acids: CASKGQDNSPLHF.

Notes on this clonotype: A single base separates this from a much larger clone, so it may be a read error. This chain links TRBV7-2 with TRBJ2-1, with D perhaps TRBD2 (5 bases). This CDR3 has 16 residues. Germline lookup yields CDR1 SGHTA and CDR2 FQGNSA. CDR3: CACSLVASAALHEQFF. The CDR3 region has the DNA TGTGCCTGCAGCTTAGTAGCGAGCGCCGCCCTCCATGAGCAGTTCTTC.

To note about this clonotype: This could be a read error, since a much larger clone is one nucleotide away. The CDR3 protein is CASSFILDDNYGYTF. The CDR3 nucleotides are TGTGCCAGCAGCTTTATTTTGGACGATAACTATGGCTACACCTTC. The J gene is TRBJ1-2, the V gene TRBV7-9; D is unresolved. Germline CDR1 and CDR2: SEHNR and FQNEAQ (reference sequence). This CDR3 spans 15 amino acids. V dropped 3 bases and J dropped 1 base, with 12 bases sitting between them. The full variable domain, its missing parts supplied by reference TRBV7-9 and TRBJ1-2, is DTGVSQNPRHKITKRGQNVTFRCDPISEHNRLYWYRQTLGQGPEFLTYFQNEAQLEKSRLLSDRFSAERPKGSFSTLEIQRTEQGDSAMYLCASSFILDDNYGYTFGSGTRLTVV.

The J gene is TRBJ1-6, the V gene TRBV30; D remains ambiguous. Trimming removed 3 bases at V and 11 bases at J, with 14 bases between. Per germline, CDR1 GTSNPN and CDR2 SVGIG (reference sequence). CDR3 length: 13 amino acids. The CDR3 protein is CAWRLVESAPLHF. The DNA for the CDR3 is TGTGCCTGGAGGTTGGTAGAATCAGCACCCCTCCACTTT.

V is TRBV25-1 and J is TRBJ2-5; 8 bases line up with TRBD1. The length of the CDR3 is 15 residues. Trimming took 6 bases from V and 4 from J; bases not matched to a gene: 10. From germline, CDR1 is MGHDK and CDR2 SYGVNS. CDR3 amino acids: CASSPTGQGGETQYF. The CDR3 coding sequence is TGTGCCAGCAGCCCCACAGGACAGGGTGGAGAGACCCAGTACTTC.

The V call is TRBV29-1, the J call TRBJ1-2; TRBD1 agrees at 7 bases. Unmatched junction bases numbered 19, after V lost 4 bases and J lost 8 bases. This CDR3 contains 16 residues. Germline V gene data show CDR1 as SQVTM and CDR2 as ANQGSEA. The CDR3 sequence is CSVVASGTVDLWGYTF. The CDR3 region has the DNA TGCAGCGTTGTAGCCTCAGGGACAGTTGACCTCTGGGGCTACACCTTC.

The table lists this clonotype with many counts. The chain combines TRBV12-3 or TRBV12-4 with TRBJ2-5, with 10 bases aligning to TRBD2. V lost 6 bases and J lost 13; bases outside the gene matches: 8. The CDR3 runs 12 residues. This chain's CDR3 is CASSTSSSGGYF. The CDR3 DNA reads TGTGCCAGCAGCACCAGCTCTAGCGGGGGGTACTTC.

The chain combines TRBV7-8 with TRBJ1-1, with 9 bases lining up with TRBD1. Per germline, CDR1 SGHVS and CDR2 FQNEAQ. With V trimmed by 5 bases and J by 6 bases, 7 bases remained unmatched. This CDR3 is built from 14 residues. CDR3 coding DNA: TGTGCCAGCAGCGGGGGACAGGGTAGGTCTGAAGCTTTCTTT. Protein: CASSGGQGRSEAFF.

As concerns this clonotype: Possible read error: a much larger clone is one base away. CDR3 loop: CASSPRAMKGETQFF. DNA for the CDR3: TGTGCCAGCAGCCCCCGGGCCATGAAGGGAGAGACCCAGTTCTTC. The chain carries TRBV7-9 and TRBJ2-1, with D possibly TRBD2 on 5 matching bases. V lost 5 bases, J lost 13 bases, and 24 bases lay in between. Germline V gene data show CDR1 as SEHNR and CDR2 as FQNEAQ (reference sequence). The CDR3 extends over 15 amino acids.

This clonotype has ten or more counts. The chain joins TRBV3-1 to TRBJ2-5; no clear D. Germline loops: CDR1 LGHDT, CDR2 YNNKEL (reference sequence). The CDR3 length is 14 residues. Trimming pared 0 bases from V and 0 bases from J, leaving 5 bases between. CDR3: CASSQDTYQETQYF. CDR3 bases: TGTGCCAGCAGCCAAGACACGTACCAAGAGACCCAGTACTTC.

This clonotype was counted at least ten times. This rearrangement joins TRBV12-3 or TRBV12-4 to TRBJ2-5; 14 bases align to TRBD2. Unmatched junction bases numbered 7, after V lost 6 bases and J lost 7 bases. The CDR3 sequence is 15 residues long. This CDR3 reads CASRGTSGGQRTQYF. In DNA, the CDR3 is TGTGCCAGCAGAGGGACTAGCGGGGGACAACGGACCCAGTACTTC.

This clonotype came up many times. A much larger clonotype is one base distant, so this may be a read error. The V call is TRBV7-2, the J call TRBJ2-1; the match to TRBD2 covers 9 bases. Germline V gene sequence: CDR1 SGHTA, CDR2 FQGNSA. V was clipped by 5 bases and J by 12 bases; unmatched bases: 20. The CDR3 is made up of 17 amino acids. The CDR3 is CASSLTLQRGEMVWQFF. The CDR3 DNA is TGTGCCAGCAGCCTCACGCTCCAGCGGGGGGAAATGGTATGGCAGTTCTTC. The whole variable domain, remainder taken from reference TRBV7-2 and TRBJ2-1, is GAGVSQSPSNKVTEKGKDVELRCDPISGHTALYWYRQSLGQGLEFLIYFQGNSAPDKSGLPSDRFSAERTGGSVSTLTIQRTQQEDSAVYLCASSLTLQRGEMVWQFFGPGTRLTVL.

This clonotype was observed at least ten times. The gene calls are TRBV7-2 and TRBJ2-3; D not certain. The CDR3 loop spans 14 amino acids. V shed 5 bases and J shed 5 bases, with 14 bases lying between them. Germline CDR1 is SGHTA and CDR2 is FQGNSA. The CDR3 region is CASSAVALGDTQYF. For the CDR3, the DNA is TGTGCCAGCAGCGCGGTGGCTTTGGGAGATACGCAGTATTTT.

This clonotype has just a few counts. The CDR3 DNA reads as TGTGCCAGCAGCAGGTACGGGGGGACCAATCAGCCCCAGCATTTT. Translation gives CASSRYGGTNQPQHF. The chain combines TRBV6-2 or TRBV6-3 with TRBJ1-5; perhaps TRBD1 as D (5 bases). V was cut by 6 bases and J by 3 bases, with 15 bases left in between. Germline CDR1 and CDR2: MNHEY and SVGEGT. CDR3 length equals 15 residues.

In the case of this clonotype: Being one base from a much bigger clone, this may be a read error. The chain has TRBV19 and TRBJ2-1; D is ambiguous. V was clipped by 3 bases and J by 13 bases, with 16 bases between them. This CDR3 comprises 13 residues. The germline CDR1 and CDR2 sequences are LNHDA and SQIVND (reference sequence). As DNA, the CDR3 is TGTGCCAGTAGTATCGGGCTGGGGAAGACCCAGTTCTTC. It translates to CASSIGLGKTQFF.

The V call is TRBV7-7, the J call TRBJ2-5, with D uncertain. The J call may be mistaken, given a closer DNA end match to TRBJ2-1. CDR1 SSHAT and CDR2 FNYEAQ come from the germline V gene (reference sequence). The CDR3 contains 14 residues. Here the CDR3 DNA reads TGTGCCAGCAGCTTAGCGCCCCATCAAGAGACCCAGTTCTTC. Translation: CASSLAPHQETQFF.

The CDR3 sequence is CASTSGGHYGYTF. As DNA, the CDR3 is TGTGCCAGCACCAGCGGGGGCCACTATGGCTACACCTTC. The chain joins TRBV28 to TRBJ1-2; D is possibly TRBD1 (6 bases). CDR3 length equals 13 residues. The V gene lost 7 bases and the J gene lost 3 bases, with 12 bases spanning the gap. CDR1 is MDHEN and CDR2 is SYDVKM in the germline V gene.

At least ten counts were recorded for this clonotype. This chain uses TRBV11-2 with TRBJ2-1; D may correspond to TRBD1 or TRBD2 (6 bases each). There are 17 residues in the CDR3. Trimming took off 1 base at V and 0 bases at J, with 13 bases between the two ends. Per the germline V gene, CDR1 is SGHAT and CDR2 is FQNNGV. This chain's CDR3 is CASSLGGGLSSYNEQFF. CDR3 DNA sequence: TGTGCCAGCAGCTTAGGAGGGGGACTGAGCTCCTACAATGAGCAGTTCTTC. Full variable domain (missing parts from reference TRBV11-2 and TRBJ2-1): EAGVAQSPRYKIIEKRQSVAFWCNPISGHATLYWYQQILGQGPKLLIQFQNNGVVDDSQLPKDRFSAERLKGVDSTLKIQPAKLEDSAVYLCASSLGGGLSSYNEQFFGPGTRLTVL.

This clonotype has a count of ten or more. The J gene is TRBJ1-5, the V gene TRBV12-3 or TRBV12-4, with 10 bases matching TRBD1. After removal of 4 bases from V and 5 bases from J, the junction contained 2 bases not matched to a gene. The CDR3 consists of 14 residues. The CDR3 DNA reads TGTGCCAGCAGTTCGGGACAGGGGCATCAGCCCCAGCATTTT. This encodes CASSSGQGHQPQHF.

Only a few counts were recorded for this clonotype. The J gene is TRBJ1-2, the V gene TRBV30; 7 nucleotides line up with TRBD1. With V trimmed by 8 bases and J by 0 bases, 3 bases remained unmatched. CDR3 length: 12 residues. In germline, CDR1 is GTSNPN, CDR2 SVGIG (reference sequence). CDR3: CAGQVSNYGYTF. The CDR3 bases are TGTGCCGGACAGGTTTCTAACTATGGCTACACCTTC.

The rearrangement links TRBV19 to TRBJ2-3; the match to TRBD1 covers 7 bases. The CDR3 contains 15 residues. Germline V gene lookup returns CDR1 LNHDA and CDR2 SQIVND (reference sequence). V shed 5 bases and J 6 bases; nucleotides not matched to a gene: 11. CDR3 protein: CASSVTDPGGDTQYF. Written as DNA, the CDR3 is TGTGCCAGTAGTGTGACAGATCCAGGGGGTGATACGCAGTATTTT.

To note about this clonotype: This may be a read error, as it is one base from a much larger clone. The V gene is TRBV7-9, the J gene TRBJ2-1, with D tentatively TRBD2 (5 bases). Germline assignment: CDR1 SEHNR and CDR2 FQNEAQ (reference sequence). The V gene lost 5 bases and the J gene lost 6 bases, with 14 bases spanning the gap. CDR3 size: 14 residues. The CDR3 DNA reads as TGTGCCAGCAGCCCTACGGAGGCCCTCAATGAGCAGTTCTTC. It encodes CASSPTEALNEQFF.

The rearrangement uses TRBV20-1 and TRBJ2-1; 8 nucleotides agree with TRBD2. After removal of 0 bases from V and 0 bases from J, the junction contained 7 bases not matched to a gene. Per the germline V gene, CDR1 is DFQATT and CDR2 is SNEGSKA (reference sequence). There are 17 residues in the CDR3. The CDR3 DNA reads TGCAGTGCTAGAGATCTGGGCGGGGGGTACTCCTACAATGAGCAGTTCTTC. This gives the protein CSARDLGGGYSYNEQFF.